The 28 T cell receptor beta chains below were found in one sample sequenced in a study of T cell responses to AZD1222 COVID-19 vaccine. Data came from immunoSEQ multiplex PCR; TCRdb stores just in-frame clones and leaves some out. The profile shows some 250,000 clones, around 92% of them singletons. Sample: peripheral blood, taken 28 days after the second AZD1222 dose. The receptors here all came from an adult who received the AZD1222 COVID-19 vaccine.

V and J are TRBV6-5 and TRBJ2-3; D gene uncertain. Trimming stripped 2 bases from V and 6 bases from J, with 9 bases between. There are 13 residues in the CDR3. Germline V CDR1 and CDR2: MNHEY, SVGAGI. Written as DNA, the CDR3 is TGTGCCAGCAGTTACCCGGGTCAGGATACGCAGTATTTT. Translation gives CASSYPGQDTQYF.

This clone has just a few counts. V and J are TRBV29-1 and TRBJ2-2; D not certain. Germline CDR1 SQVTM, CDR2 ANQGSEA. The V and J ends lost 6 bases and 4 bases respectively, with 18 bases between them. The CDR3 loop spans 15 amino acids. The CDR3 nucleotides read TGCAGCGTGTATTTGGGTACTCGTGTCACCGGGGAGCTGTTTTTT. The encoded protein is CSVYLGTRVTGELFF.

The chain couples TRBV5-1 to TRBJ1-1; D uncertain. CDR1 and CDR2 (germline): SGHRS, YFSETQ. The germline V and J ends were trimmed by 4 bases and 0 bases, with 10 bases remaining between them. This CDR3 is 14 amino acids long. The CDR3 nucleotides are TGCGCCAGCAGCCTGTTAGGAGTGAACACTGAAGCTTTCTTT. It is translated as CASSLLGVNTEAFF. Complete variable domain (other parts from reference TRBV5-1 and TRBJ1-1): KAGVTQTPRYLIKTRGQQVTLSCSPISGHRSVSWYQQTPGQGLQFLFEYFSETQRNKGNFPGRFSGRQFSNSRSEMNVSTLELGDSALYLCASSLLGVNTEAFFGQGTRLTVV.

The rearrangement links TRBV28 to TRBJ1-3, with D possibly being TRBD1 (5 bases). In germline, CDR1 is MDHEN, CDR2 SYDVKM. Deletions cut 5 bases from V and 2 bases from J, with 13 bases between. This CDR3 has 15 amino acids. Written as DNA, the CDR3 is TGTGCCAGCAGTCCTTATGACAGAGCTGGAAACACCATATATTTT. It encodes CASSPYDRAGNTIYF.

The rearrangement links TRBV7-2 to TRBJ1-1; D not resolved. CDR1 and CDR2 from the germline V gene are SGHTA and FQGNSA. Trimming removed 5 bases from V and 1 base from J, with 8 bases in between. The CDR3 spans 13 residues. The CDR3 DNA reads TGTGCCAGCAGCCCCACCGGGAACACTGAAGCTTTCTTT. Translated, it gives CASSPTGNTEAFF. Full variable domain (rest looked up from reference TRBV7-2 and TRBJ1-1): GAGVSQSPSNKVTEKGKDVELRCDPISGHTALYWYRQSLGQGLEFLIYFQGNSAPDKSGLPSDRFSAERTGGSVSTLTIQRTQQEDSAVYLCASSPTGNTEAFFGQGTRLTVV.

The CDR3 DNA reads as TGTGCCAGCAGACACAGGGGGTGGACTGAAGCTTTCTTT. It yields the protein CASRHRGWTEAFF. V is TRBV28 and J is TRBJ1-1; 8 nucleotides agree with TRBD1. Germline V lookup: CDR1 MDHEN, CDR2 SYDVKM. This CDR3 region has 13 residues. V shed 6 bases and J 5 bases; nucleotides not matched to a gene: 5. The whole variable domain, remainder taken from reference TRBV28 and TRBJ1-1, is DVKVTQSSRYLVKRTGEKVFLECVQDMDHENMFWYRQDPGLGLRLIYFSYDVKMKEKGDIPEGYSVSREKKERFSLILESASTNQTSMYLCASRHRGWTEAFFGQGTRLTVV.

The chain links TRBV12-3 or TRBV12-4 to TRBJ1-2; D gene ambiguous. V shed 1 base and J shed 2 bases, with 5 bases lying between them. The CDR3 contains 13 residues. DNA for the CDR3: TGTGCCAGCAGTTTAGACAACAACTATGGCTACACCTTC. Amino acid sequence: CASSLDNNYGYTF.

The chain couples TRBV2 to TRBJ2-7; 11 bases fit TRBD2. This CDR3 has 15 residues. Germline CDR1 SNHLY, CDR2 FYNNEI. V was pared by 9 bases and J by 2 bases, with 9 bases of the junction left unmatched. The CDR3 loop reads CASTHLAGGPYEQYF. CDR3 DNA sequence: TGTGCCAGTACCCACCTAGCGGGGGGCCCCTACGAGCAGTACTTC. The complete variable domain, with remaining parts taken from reference TRBV2 and TRBJ2-7, reads EPEVTQTPSHQVTQMGQEVILRCVPISNHLYFYWYRQILGQKVEFLVSFYNNEISEKSEIFDDQFSVERPDGSNFTLKIRSTKLEDSAMYFCASTHLAGGPYEQYFGPGTRLTVT.

The V call is TRBV5-1, the J call TRBJ2-1; D uncertain. The CDR3 runs to 12 residues. Germline CDR1 is SGHRS and CDR2 is YFSETQ. Trimming took 2 bases from V and 7 from J, leaving 7 bases between them. The CDR3 is CASSFGRNEQFF. The CDR3 region has the DNA TGCGCCAGCAGCTTTGGTAGAAATGAGCAGTTCTTC. The full variable domain, with the rest looked up from reference TRBV5-1 and TRBJ2-1, is KAGVTQTPRYLIKTRGQQVTLSCSPISGHRSVSWYQQTPGQGLQFLFEYFSETQRNKGNFPGRFSGRQFSNSRSEMNVSTLELGDSALYLCASSFGRNEQFFGPGTRLTVL.

The chain has TRBV19 and TRBJ2-7; D not resolved. Looked up from germline, CDR1 is LNHDA and CDR2 is SQIVND (reference sequence). V lost 5 bases and J lost 0, with 11 bases in between. The CDR3 covers 14 residues. CDR3 coding DNA: TGTGCCAGTAGTTGGGTCCCGGGCTCCTACGAGCAGTACTTC. Amino acids: CASSWVPGSYEQYF. Together with reference TRBV19 and TRBJ2-7, the CDR3 gives the full variable domain: DGGITQSPKYLFRKEGQNVTLSCEQNLNHDAMYWYRQDPGQGLRLIYYSQIVNDFQKGDIAEGYSVSREKKESFPLTVTSAQKNPTAFYLCASSWVPGSYEQYFGPGTRLTVT.

The rearrangement uses TRBV19 and TRBJ2-7; TRBD1 matches at 9 bases. V lost 5 bases to trimming and J lost 0 bases; unmatched junction nucleotides: 11. The CDR3 totals 17 residues. The germline CDR1 and CDR2 sequences are LNHDA and SQIVND (reference sequence). The CDR3 DNA reads as TGTGCCAGTAGTCCAATTTCCGGGACAGGGCTCTCCTACGAGCAGTACTTC. Amino acids: CASSPISGTGLSYEQYF.

The gene calls are TRBV6-1 and TRBJ2-6; D is unresolved. Trimming cost V 2 bases and J 1 base, with 6 bases left between them. The germline V gene encodes CDR1 MNHNS and CDR2 SASEGT. This CDR3 region has 15 residues. CDR3 in DNA: TGTGCCAGCAGTGAACCTGGGTCTGGGGCCAACGTCCTGACTTTC. It specifies CASSEPGSGANVLTF.

The CDR3 sequence is CASSLTGRNSPLHF. CDR3 DNA sequence: TGTGCCAGCAGTTTGACAGGGAGAAATTCACCCCTCCACTTT. This chain joins TRBV28 and TRBJ1-6; 7 positions match TRBD1. CDR1 and CDR2 from the germline V gene are MDHEN and SYDVKM. The CDR3 is made up of 14 amino acids. Losses at the gene ends were 3 bases for V and 7 bases for J; bases not matched to a gene: 3. The entire variable domain, with the rest obtained from reference TRBV28 and TRBJ1-6, is as follows: DVKVTQSSRYLVKRTGEKVFLECVQDMDHENMFWYRQDPGLGLRLIYFSYDVKMKEKGDIPEGYSVSREKKERFSLILESASTNQTSMYLCASSLTGRNSPLHFGNGTRLTVT.

J is TRBJ2-1 and V is TRBV3-1 (or the pseudogene TRBV3-2); 15 bases map to TRBD2. CDR1 is LGHDT and CDR2 is YNNKEL in the germline V gene (reference sequence). There are 17 residues in the CDR3. The V segment lost 3 bases and the J segment 8 bases; nucleotides outside the gene matches: 8. As DNA, the CDR3 is TGTGCCAGCAGCCACTCCGGGACTAGCGGGGGGTTCGATGAGCAGTTCTTC. Encoded protein: CASSHSGTSGGFDEQFF.

Regarding this clone: Other DNA sequences from this sample encode an identical CDR3 as well. This chain links TRBV5-1 with TRBJ2-6; D possibly corresponds to TRBD2 (5 bases). The germline V and J ends were trimmed by 0 bases and 2 bases, with 6 bases remaining between them. The CDR3 has 15 residues. The germline V gene has CDR1 SGHRS and CDR2 YFSETQ. DNA of the CDR3: TGCGCCAGCAGCTTGGGAGGGACTGGGGCCAACGTCCTGACTTTC. Its protein product is CASSLGGTGANVLTF. Full variable domain (remainder filled in from reference TRBV5-1 and TRBJ2-6): KAGVTQTPRYLIKTRGQQVTLSCSPISGHRSVSWYQQTPGQGLQFLFEYFSETQRNKGNFPGRFSGRQFSNSRSEMNVSTLELGDSALYLCASSLGGTGANVLTFGAGSRLTVL.

A single count supports this clone. The CDR3 reads CSASRLAAAYEQYF. Here the CDR3 DNA reads TGCAGTGCGAGTCGGCTAGCGGCGGCCTACGAGCAGTACTTC. The rearrangement joins TRBV20-1 to TRBJ2-7; TRBD2 aligns across 7 bases. This CDR3 spans 14 amino acids. Germline CDR1 DFQATT, CDR2 SNEGSKA (reference sequence). The junction had 10 bases not matched to a gene; V was cut back by 6 bases and J by 2 bases.

The chain couples TRBV19 to TRBJ1-1; the match to TRBD1 covers 8 bases. In germline, CDR1 is LNHDA, CDR2 SQIVND (reference sequence). This CDR3 comprises 16 residues. With 4 bases clipped from V and 2 bases from J, the junction kept 9 bases outside the gene matches. For the CDR3, the DNA is TGTGCCAGTAGTAAGGGTGTGGACAGGGAAAACACTGAAGCTTTCTTT. As protein: CASSKGVDRENTEAFF.

The rearrangement links TRBV28 to TRBJ2-7; D is perhaps TRBD1 or TRBD2 (5 bases each). Per germline, CDR1 MDHEN and CDR2 SYDVKM. V was cut by 1 base and J by 3 bases, with 13 bases left in between. The CDR3 runs to 15 residues. The DNA of the CDR3 is TGTGCCAGCAGTTTATTCACGGGACCATACTACGAGCAGTACTTC. It codes for CASSLFTGPYYEQYF.

The gene calls are TRBV6-6 and TRBJ2-7; 11 nucleotides line up with TRBD1. The CDR3 is 15 amino acids. Per the germline V gene, CDR1 is MNHNY and CDR2 is SVGAGI (reference sequence). The V segment lost 2 bases and the J segment 5 bases; nucleotides outside the gene matches: 5. CDR3 nucleotide sequence: TGTGCCAGCAGTTACACCGGGACAGGGGGGGACGAGCAGTACTTC. Protein product: CASSYTGTGGDEQYF.

This sequence joins TRBV7-9 and TRBJ2-1, with D unclear. Germline lookup yields CDR1 SEHNR and CDR2 FQNEAQ (reference sequence). The V gene lost 4 bases and the J gene lost 8 bases, with 21 bases spanning the gap. This CDR3 contains 16 residues. CDR3 in DNA: TGTGCCAGCAGCTCCGATAGGGCCGAAGGGTTTCATGAGCAGTTCTTC. The encoded protein is CASSSDRAEGFHEQFF.

The chain recombines TRBV6-5 with TRBJ1-1; D gene unclear. Deletions cut 2 bases from V and 7 bases from J, with 11 bases between. CDR3 size: 13 residues. CDR1 MNHEY and CDR2 SVGAGI come from the germline V gene. The CDR3 nucleotides read TGTGCCAGCAGTTACCGGCGAGAAGGTGAAGCTTTCTTT. As protein: CASSYRREGEAFF.

This rearrangement joins TRBV7-9 to TRBJ2-7, with no clear D. V was cut by 1 base and J by 2 bases, with 3 bases left in between. Germline V gives CDR1 SEHNR, CDR2 FQNEAQ (reference sequence). The CDR3 has 12 amino acids. The chain's CDR3 is CASSLDTYEQYF. DNA of the CDR3: TGTGCCAGCAGCTTAGACACCTACGAGCAGTACTTC. The complete variable domain, with remaining parts taken from reference TRBV7-9 and TRBJ2-7, reads DTGVSQNPRHKITKRGQNVTFRCDPISEHNRLYWYRQTLGQGPEFLTYFQNEAQLEKSRLLSDRFSAERPKGSFSTLEIQRTEQGDSAMYLCASSLDTYEQYFGPGTRLTVT.

With regard to this clone: Sequence at one end of the junction differs from germline and may be a read error. The J gene is TRBJ2-7, the V gene TRBV27, with TRBD2 matching over 9 bases. CDR1 MNHEY and CDR2 SMNVEV come from the germline V gene (reference sequence). CDR3 length: 17 amino acids. This CDR3 reads CASSFLPPGLASYEQYF. In DNA form, the CDR3 reads TGTGCCAGCAGTTTCCTGCCCCCGGGACTAGCTTCATACGAGCAGTACTTT.

This clone showed up just once. A read error may account for a junction end that differs from germline. The J gene is TRBJ1-4, the V gene TRBV2; 12 nucleotides match TRBD1. CDR1 SNHLY and CDR2 FYNNEI come from the germline V gene. The CDR3 length is 14 residues. The CDR3 protein is CASREGTGGGKLFF. DNA of the CDR3: TGTGCCAGCAGGGAAGGGACAGGGGGCGGAAAACTGTTTTTT.

The rearrangement uses TRBV4-2 and TRBJ2-6; TRBD1 is a possible D gene (5 bases). With 0 bases removed from V and 2 bases from J, the gap between germline ends came to 14 bases. CDR3 length equals 18 residues. Germline V gene data show CDR1 as LGHNA and CDR2 as YNFKEQ. The CDR3 spells CASSQEAFQGAGANVLTF. The CDR3 nucleotides read TGTGCCAGCAGCCAAGAGGCGTTTCAGGGCGCTGGGGCCAACGTCCTGACTTTC.

The chain couples TRBV19 to TRBJ1-5, with D possibly TRBD1 on 5 matching bases. The CDR3 is 15 amino acids. From germline, CDR1 is LNHDA and CDR2 SQIVND (reference sequence). Deletions cut 3 bases from V and 5 bases from J, with 14 bases between. The CDR3 DNA reads as TGTGCCAGTAGTATGGAGATGGGGGTACATCAGCCCCAGCATTTT. Translating it yields CASSMEMGVHQPQHF.

This chain joins TRBV5-5 and TRBJ2-2, with 12 bases that match TRBD1. Germline values: CDR1 SGHKS, CDR2 YYEKEE (reference sequence). There are 19 residues in the CDR3. Trimming cost V 3 bases and J 4 bases; bases outside gene matches: 13. CDR3 residues: CASSYPPSGQGASTGELFF. In nucleotides, the CDR3 is TGTGCCAGCAGCTACCCTCCCTCGGGACAGGGGGCGAGCACCGGGGAGCTGTTTTTT.

This sequence joins TRBV28 and TRBJ2-7, with D possibly matching TRBD2 (6 bases). V was clipped by 2 bases and J by 12 bases, with 14 bases between them. Germline V gene lookup returns CDR1 MDHEN and CDR2 SYDVKM. The CDR3 has 12 amino acids. The DNA for the CDR3 is TGTGCCAGCAGTTTAGCTTTGGGGGGACTGTACTTC. This codes for CASSLALGGLYF.